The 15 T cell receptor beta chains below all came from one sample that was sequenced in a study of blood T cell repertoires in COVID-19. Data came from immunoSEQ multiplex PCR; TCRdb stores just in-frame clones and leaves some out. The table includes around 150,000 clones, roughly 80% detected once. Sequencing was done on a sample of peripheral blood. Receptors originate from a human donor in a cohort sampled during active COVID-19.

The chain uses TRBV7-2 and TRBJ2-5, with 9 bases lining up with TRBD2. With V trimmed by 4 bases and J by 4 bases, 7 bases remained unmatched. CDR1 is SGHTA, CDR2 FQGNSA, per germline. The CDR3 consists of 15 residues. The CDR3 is CASSSAGGESETQYF. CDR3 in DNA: TGTGCCAGCAGCTCCGCGGGGGGGGAATCAGAGACCCAGTACTTC.

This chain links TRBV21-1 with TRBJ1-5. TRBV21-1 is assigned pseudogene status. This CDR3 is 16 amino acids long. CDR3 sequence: CASSPRRGESGQPQHF. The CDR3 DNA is TGTGCCAGCAGCCCTCGGCGGGGCGAGAGCGGTCAGCCCCAGCATTTT.

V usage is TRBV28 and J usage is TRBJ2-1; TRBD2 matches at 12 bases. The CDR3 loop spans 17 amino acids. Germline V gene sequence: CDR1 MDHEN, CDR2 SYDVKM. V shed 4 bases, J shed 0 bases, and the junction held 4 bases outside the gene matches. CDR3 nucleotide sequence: TGTGCCAGCAGTTCTCAACTAGCGGGGGGCTCCTACAATGAGCAGTTCTTC. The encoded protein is CASSSQLAGGSYNEQFF.

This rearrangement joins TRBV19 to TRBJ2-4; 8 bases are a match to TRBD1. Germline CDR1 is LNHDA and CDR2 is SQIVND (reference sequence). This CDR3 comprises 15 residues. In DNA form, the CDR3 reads TGTGCGACGTCCGGGGACAGGCCAGCCAAAAACATTCAGTACTTC. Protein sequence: CATSGDRPAKNIQYF.

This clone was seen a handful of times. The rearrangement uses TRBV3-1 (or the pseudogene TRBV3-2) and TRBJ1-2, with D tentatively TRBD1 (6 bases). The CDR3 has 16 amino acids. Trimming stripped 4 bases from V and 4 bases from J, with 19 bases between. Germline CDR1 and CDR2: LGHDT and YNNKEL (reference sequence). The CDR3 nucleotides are TGTGCCAGCAGCCGATCGGACAGAACGGGTAGCTATGGCTACACCTTC. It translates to CASSRSDRTGSYGYTF.

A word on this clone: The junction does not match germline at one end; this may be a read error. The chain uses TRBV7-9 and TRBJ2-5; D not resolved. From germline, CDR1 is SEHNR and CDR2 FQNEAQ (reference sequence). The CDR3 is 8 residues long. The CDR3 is CSGETQYF. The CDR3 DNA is TGCTCCGGGGAGACCCAGTACTTC.

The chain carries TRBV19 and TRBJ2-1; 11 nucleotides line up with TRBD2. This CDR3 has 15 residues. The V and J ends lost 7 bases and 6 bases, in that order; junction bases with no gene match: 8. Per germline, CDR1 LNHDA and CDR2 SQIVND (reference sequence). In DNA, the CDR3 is TGTGCCAGTAAACCGCCGGGACTAGCGGCCAATGAGCAGTTCTTC. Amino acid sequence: CASKPPGLAANEQFF. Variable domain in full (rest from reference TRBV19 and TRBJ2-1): DGGITQSPKYLFRKEGQNVTLSCEQNLNHDAMYWYRQDPGQGLRLIYYSQIVNDFQKGDIAEGYSVSREKKESFPLTVTSAQKNPTAFYLCASKPPGLAANEQFFGPGTRLTVL.

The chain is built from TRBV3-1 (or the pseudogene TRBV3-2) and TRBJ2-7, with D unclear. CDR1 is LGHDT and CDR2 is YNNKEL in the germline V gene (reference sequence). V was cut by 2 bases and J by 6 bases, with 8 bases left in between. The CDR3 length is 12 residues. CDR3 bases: TGTGCCAGCAGCCAAAGTAGGAGCGAGCAGTACTTC. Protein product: CASSQSRSEQYF.

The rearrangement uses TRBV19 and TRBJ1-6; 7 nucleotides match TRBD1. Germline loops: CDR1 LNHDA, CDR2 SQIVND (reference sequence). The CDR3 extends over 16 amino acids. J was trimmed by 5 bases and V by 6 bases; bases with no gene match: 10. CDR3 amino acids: CASSPRDRINNSPLHF. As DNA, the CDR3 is TGTGCCAGTAGCCCACGGGACAGAATAAATAATTCACCCCTCCACTTT.

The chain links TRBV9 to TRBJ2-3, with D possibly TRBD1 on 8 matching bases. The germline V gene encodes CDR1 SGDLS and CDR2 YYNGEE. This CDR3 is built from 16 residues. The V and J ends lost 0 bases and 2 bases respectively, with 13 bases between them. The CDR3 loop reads CASSVGTGGVTDTQYF. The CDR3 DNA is TGTGCCAGCAGCGTAGGTACAGGGGGGGTCACAGATACGCAGTATTTT.

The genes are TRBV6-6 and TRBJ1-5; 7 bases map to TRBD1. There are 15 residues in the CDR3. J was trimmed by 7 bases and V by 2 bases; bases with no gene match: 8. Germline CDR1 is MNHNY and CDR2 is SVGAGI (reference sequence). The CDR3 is CASSYLLQGNQPQHF. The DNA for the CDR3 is TGTGCCAGCAGTTACCTATTACAGGGGAACCAGCCCCAGCATTTT.

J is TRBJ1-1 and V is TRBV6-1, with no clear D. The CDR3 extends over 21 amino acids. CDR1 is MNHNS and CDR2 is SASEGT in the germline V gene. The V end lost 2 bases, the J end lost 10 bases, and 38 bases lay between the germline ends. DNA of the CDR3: TGTGCCAGCAGTGAATTATTAGGAGACAAAATTAACTCCCTTGGAGGTTTAGGAGCTTTCTTT. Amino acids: CASSELLGDKINSLGGLGAFF.

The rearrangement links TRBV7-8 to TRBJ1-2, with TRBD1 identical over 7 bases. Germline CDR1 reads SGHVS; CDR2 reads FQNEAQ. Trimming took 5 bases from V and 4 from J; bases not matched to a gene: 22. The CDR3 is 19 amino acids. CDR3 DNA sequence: TGTGCCAGCAGCCTTACCCTAGGGACAGCTGCTCAGGGGTTCTATGGCTACACCTTC. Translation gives CASSLTLGTAAQGFYGYTF.

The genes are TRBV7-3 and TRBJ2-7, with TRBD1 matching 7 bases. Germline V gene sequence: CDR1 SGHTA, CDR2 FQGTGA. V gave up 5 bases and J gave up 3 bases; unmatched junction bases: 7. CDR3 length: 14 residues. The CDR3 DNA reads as TGTGCCAGCAGCCCTATCGGGGACAGCTACGAGCAGTACTTC. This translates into CASSPIGDSYEQYF.

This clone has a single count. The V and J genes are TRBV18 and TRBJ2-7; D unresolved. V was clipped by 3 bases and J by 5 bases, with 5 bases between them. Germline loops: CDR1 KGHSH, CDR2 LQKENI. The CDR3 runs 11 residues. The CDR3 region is CASSPRDEQYF. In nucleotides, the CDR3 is TGTGCCAGCTCACCGAGAGACGAGCAGTACTTC.